One sample yielded the 23 T cell receptor beta chains listed below, sequenced in a study of CD8 T cells in Susac syndrome. An input of roughly 0.5 to 1 ug of RNA was subjected to reverse transcription using random hexamers. TCRdb re-derived calls from the immunoSEQ multiplex PCR reads in MiXCR, one entry per CDR3 protein. The data hold about 300,000 distinct CDR3 sequences, with approximately 89% observed a single time. The sample taken for sequencing was CD8+ T cells from PBMCs. The receptors derive from a human donor with multiple sclerosis.

V is TRBV20-1 and J is TRBJ2-1, with no clear D. Germline assignment: CDR1 DFQATT and CDR2 SNEGSKA (reference sequence). Trimming stripped 3 bases from V and 5 bases from J, with 8 bases between. The CDR3 contains 12 residues. In nucleotides, the CDR3 is TGCAGTGCTAGCGAGATAAACAATGAGCAGTTCTTC. The encoded protein is CSASEINNEQFF.

The rearrangement links TRBV7-2 to TRBJ2-7; D is ambiguous. Trimming cost V 0 bases and J 4 bases, with 7 bases left between them. The CDR3 sequence is 13 residues long. Germline CDR1 reads SGHTA; CDR2 reads FQGNSA. The CDR3 DNA reads as TGTGCCAGCAGCTTAGCGCCGGGTTACGAGCAGTACTTC. Protein product: CASSLAPGYEQYF.

This clonotype was seen a few times. This chain joins TRBV12-3 or TRBV12-4 and TRBJ2-3; D call uncertain. The CDR3 is 14 residues long. Trimming stripped 2 bases from V and 0 bases from J, with 6 bases between. The DNA for the CDR3 is TGTGCCAGCAGTTTAATAGACAGCACAGATACGCAGTATTTT. It yields the protein CASSLIDSTDTQYF.

The chain has TRBV4-2 and TRBJ1-6, with D hard to call. Germline CDR1 is LGHNA and CDR2 is YNFKEQ. The CDR3 contains 19 residues. V lost 0 bases and J lost 0, with 15 bases in between. The CDR3 loop is CASSQDWFGVGSYNSPLHF. The CDR3 coding sequence is TGTGCCAGCAGCCAAGATTGGTTCGGGGTCGGCTCCTATAATTCACCCCTCCACTTT.

The chain recombines TRBV4-1 with TRBJ2-1; perhaps D is TRBD1 or TRBD2 (5 bases each). This CDR3 region has 14 residues. Trimming pared 8 bases from V and 7 bases from J, leaving 18 bases between. Looked up from germline, CDR1 is MGHRA and CDR2 is YSYEKL. The chain's CDR3 is CASSTGSWGNEQFF. In DNA form, the CDR3 reads TGCGCCAGCTCAACCGGGTCGTGGGGGAATGAGCAGTTCTTC.

The gene calls are TRBV21-1 and TRBJ2-4; TRBD2, the table's D call, lacks a check against the DNA. TRBV21-1 is listed as a pseudogene. The CDR3 sequence is 14 residues long. The CDR3 loop reads CASSPRTRQNIQYF. Written as DNA, the CDR3 is TGTGCCAGCAGCCCCCGCACTAGACAAAACATTCAGTACTTC.

The rearrangement links TRBV6-4 to TRBJ2-1; TRBD2 aligns across 9 bases. The CDR3 runs to 17 residues. Germline V lookup: CDR1 MRHNA, CDR2 SNTAGT. The J segment lost 4 bases and the V segment lost 0 bases, leaving 7 bases of the junction unmatched. CDR3 DNA: TGTGCCAGCAGTGACTCGATAGCAACTAGCGGGTACAATGAGCAGTTCTTC. It translates to CASSDSIATSGYNEQFF.

V is TRBV6-2 or TRBV6-3 and J is TRBJ2-3; D may be TRBD2 (6 bases). The V end lost 2 bases, the J end lost 2 bases, and 17 bases lay between the germline ends. The CDR3 runs to 17 residues. Germline V gene data show CDR1 as MNHEY and CDR2 as SVGEGT. CDR3 DNA: TGTGCCAGCAGTTACCTAAGTTTTAGCGGTCACACAGATACGCAGTATTTT. Translation gives CASSYLSFSGHTDTQYF.

The chain carries TRBV10-3 and TRBJ1-4; D ambiguous. Germline CDR1 reads ENHRY; CDR2 reads SYGVKD. CDR3 length: 13 amino acids. The V end lost 5 bases, the J end lost 3 bases, and 7 bases lay between the germline ends. The chain's CDR3 is CAISPASNEKLFF. The CDR3 DNA follows: TGTGCCATCAGTCCGGCCTCTAATGAAAAACTGTTTTTT.

This rearrangement joins TRBV30 to TRBJ2-1; a weak D match, TRBD1 (5 bases). Trimming cost V 4 bases and J 5 bases, with 9 bases left between them. The CDR3 totals 12 residues. The germline CDR1 and CDR2 sequences are GTSNPN and SVGIG (reference sequence). The CDR3 spells CAWTQDDNEQFF. The CDR3 DNA follows: TGTGCCTGGACACAGGACGACAATGAGCAGTTCTTC.

The chain has TRBV20-1 and TRBJ1-2, with D perhaps TRBD1 (5 bases). Germline CDR1 and CDR2: DFQATT and SNEGSKA (reference sequence). The CDR3 is 15 amino acids. Trimming removed 0 bases from V and 5 bases from J, with 16 bases in between. The CDR3 is CSARDLEAEGYGYTF. CDR3 bases: TGCAGTGCTAGAGATCTGGAGGCGGAGGGGTATGGCTACACCTTC.

In its sample, this clonotype was seen once. This chain joins TRBV6-2 or TRBV6-3 and TRBJ1-1, with 8 bases matching TRBD1. The CDR3 spans 14 residues. Trimming at V came to 5 bases and at J to 3 bases, leaving 5 bases not matched to a gene. Germline lookup yields CDR1 MNHEY and CDR2 SVGEGT. The CDR3 region has the DNA TGTGCCAGCAGTGTCGGACAGGGCTACACTGAAGCTTTCTTT. The encoded protein is CASSVGQGYTEAFF.

The gene calls are TRBV13 and TRBJ1-5; D is unresolved. From germline, CDR1 is PRHDT and CDR2 FYEKMQ (reference sequence). The V gene lost 4 bases and the J gene lost 2 bases, with 12 bases spanning the gap. CDR3 length equals 15 residues. The DNA for the CDR3 is TGTGCCAGCAGCTCCGGAGGGTTGGGCAATCAGCCCCAGCATTTT. This encodes CASSSGGLGNQPQHF.

V and J are TRBV29-1 and TRBJ2-2; D ambiguous. The germline gives CDR1 SQVTM, CDR2 ANQGSEA. This CDR3 comprises 12 residues. V shed 4 bases and J shed 5 bases, with 8 bases lying between them. The CDR3 nucleotides read TGCAGCGTTGTAGGGTGGACCGGGGAGCTGTTTTTT. Protein: CSVVGWTGELFF.

This sequence joins TRBV6-2 or TRBV6-3 and TRBJ2-7, with D perhaps TRBD1 or TRBD2 (5 bases each). V lost 4 bases and J lost 0, with 10 bases in between. The germline CDR1 and CDR2 sequences are MNHEY and SVGEGT. This CDR3 region has 14 residues. The CDR3 DNA sequence: TGTGCCAGCAGTTGGGGACGGGCCTCCTACGAGCAGTACTTC. Protein: CASSWGRASYEQYF.

The V gene is TRBV5-1, the J gene TRBJ2-7; D uncertain. Trimming took 1 base from V and 2 from J, leaving 7 bases between them. Per germline, CDR1 SGHRS and CDR2 YFSETQ. This CDR3 has 13 amino acids. The CDR3 sequence is CASSLFSPYEQYF. CDR3 sequence (DNA): TGCGCCAGCAGCTTGTTCAGCCCCTACGAGCAGTACTTC.

The V gene is TRBV7-9, the J gene TRBJ2-2; no clear D gene. With 5 bases removed from V and 6 bases from J, the gap between germline ends came to 10 bases. CDR3 length equals 13 residues. Germline values: CDR1 SEHNR, CDR2 FQNEAQ (reference sequence). The DNA of the CDR3 is TGTGCCAGCAGCACGGGCGCAGCCGGGGAGCTGTTTTTT. Translating it yields CASSTGAAGELFF.

The rearrangement links TRBV7-3 to TRBJ2-1; no reliable D call. The germline V and J ends were trimmed by 0 bases and 0 bases, with 12 bases remaining between them. The germline CDR1 and CDR2 sequences are SGHTA and FQGTGA. This CDR3 is 17 amino acids long. CDR3: CASSLTGGGSSYNEQFF. CDR3 coding DNA: TGTGCCAGCAGCTTAACCGGCGGTGGCAGCTCCTACAATGAGCAGTTCTTC.

The V and J genes are TRBV29-1 and TRBJ1-1; 8 bases are a match to TRBD1. The CDR3 totals 15 residues. Germline V CDR1 and CDR2: SQVTM, ANQGSEA. J lost 0 bases, V lost 1 base, and 4 bases had no gene match. CDR3 amino acids: CSVEGDRLLNTEAFF. The CDR3 DNA is TGCAGCGTTGAAGGGGACAGGCTTTTGAACACTGAAGCTTTCTTT.

The chain employs TRBV29-1 and TRBJ2-7; a possible D gene is TRBD1 (6 bases). V was shortened by 2 bases and J by 0 bases, with 14 bases between the two germline ends. CDR1 and CDR2 from the germline V gene are SQVTM and ANQGSEA. This CDR3 contains 15 residues. The CDR3 loop reads CSVEQAGRGSYEQYF. The CDR3 nucleotides read TGCAGCGTTGAACAAGCCGGCAGGGGCTCCTACGAGCAGTACTTC.

The rearrangement uses TRBV6-2 or TRBV6-3 and TRBJ1-1, with D hard to call. The germline V gene has CDR1 MNHEY and CDR2 SVGEGT. The V end lost 2 bases, the J end lost 6 bases, and 4 bases lay between the germline ends. The CDR3 covers 11 residues. The DNA for the CDR3 is TGTGCCAGCAGTTACACTTCTGAAGCTTTCTTT. It translates to CASSYTSEAFF.

The chain combines TRBV15 with TRBJ1-5, with a tentative D call TRBD1 (6 bases). V was pared by 0 bases and J by 2 bases, with 8 bases between. CDR3 length: 15 amino acids. Per germline, CDR1 LNHNV and CDR2 YYDKDF (reference sequence). Written as DNA, the CDR3 is TGTGCCACCAGCAGAGATCCAGGGGGCAATCAGCCCCAGCATTTT. Protein: CATSRDPGGNQPQHF.

This chain connects TRBV5-4 to TRBJ2-7; tentative D call: TRBD2 (5 bases). The CDR3 is 11 residues long. Between the trimmed V and J ends, which lost 4 bases and 9 bases, there was a span of 11 bases. The V gene's germline CDR1 is SGHNT and CDR2 YYREEE (reference sequence). For the CDR3, the DNA is TGTGCCAGCAGCGGGAGAGGTGCGCAGTACTTC. Encoded protein: CASSGRGAQYF. Full variable domain (remainder filled in from reference TRBV5-4 and TRBJ2-7): ETGVTQSPTHLIKTRGQQVTLRCSSQSGHNTVSWYQQALGQGPQFIFQYYREEENGRGNFPPRFSGLQFPNYSSELNVNALELDDSALYLCASSGRGAQYFGPGTRLTVT.